The clone carrying this TCR beta chain has more than one count but fewer than ten. Its matching antigen is unknown. Based on clinical symptoms, serum thyroxine and TRAb, thyroid ultrasound and orbital computed tomography, diagnoses were reached. It was 8.5 to 10 ml of fresh peripheral blood that supplied the PBMCs. The sample belongs to a study of T cells in Graves' hyperthyroidism and ophthalmopathy. Study-wide results and caveats: Ophthalmopathy was distinguished from stable hyperthyroidism by 13 V-J signatures. Most clonotypes expanded in thyroid above 0.001 were likewise present in blood.

Amplification of TCR beta CDR3 regions used RNA as the template. A first-round RT-PCR of the TCR CDR3 used the HTBI primer set. TCRdb reprocessed the multiplex PCR reads via MiXCR and lists one record per CDR3 protein. The profile shows fewer than 700,000 distinct CDR3 sequences, around 15% of them singletons. The source of this sequence is a woman in her thirties with Graves' hyperthyroidism. Sequenced sample: blood.

The CDR3 bases are TGCAGTGCTAGCCGGACAGGGGGCTCCTACGAGCAGTACTTC. Protein: CSASRTGGSYEQYF. The V call is TRBV20-1, the J call TRBJ2-7; 10 bases are a match to TRBD1. The germline CDR1 and CDR2 sequences are DFQATT and SNEGSKA (reference sequence). V shed 3 bases and J 0 bases; nucleotides not matched to a gene: 2. This CDR3 has 14 amino acids.